The 8 T cell receptor beta chains in this list originate from one sample, sequenced in a study of blood T cell repertoires in COVID-19. TCRdb's copy holds only in-frame clones and misses some; the assay was immunoSEQ multiplex PCR. The table includes more than 350,000 clones, 75% to 90% detected once. Sequencing was carried out using PBMCs or T cells enriched from blood (not recorded which). These receptor sequences come from a man younger than 35 who had recovered from COVID-19.

The J gene is TRBJ1-5, the V gene TRBV18; D unresolved. The germline V gene encodes CDR1 KGHSH and CDR2 LQKENI. The CDR3 extends over 18 amino acids. V lost 1 base, J lost 0 bases, and 16 bases lay in between. The CDR3 coding sequence is TGTGCCAGCTCACCACGAGAGCTGGGAGACTATAGCAATCAGCCCCAGCATTTT. Translated: CASSPRELGDYSNQPQHF.

The gene calls are TRBV4-2 and TRBJ1-2, with D maybe TRBD1 (5 bases). The CDR3 length is 14 residues. Germline values: CDR1 LGHNA, CDR2 YNFKEQ. V lost 0 bases, J lost 8 bases, and 13 bases lay in between. The CDR3 here is CASSQDAREYGYTF. The DNA for the CDR3 is TGTGCCAGCAGCCAAGATGCCAGGGAATACGGCTACACCTTC.

The rearrangement links TRBV6-5 to TRBJ1-2; 7 bases are shared with TRBD1. There are 13 residues in the CDR3. Germline V CDR1 and CDR2: MNHEY, SVGAGI. J gave up 2 bases and V 6 bases, and 3 bases lay outside the gene matches. The CDR3 sequence is CASRDRRNYGYTF. The CDR3 DNA is TGTGCCAGCAGGGACAGGAGAAACTATGGCTACACCTTC.

This chain joins TRBV7-2 and TRBJ2-3; unclear D gene. The CDR3 is 15 residues long. The germline V gene encodes CDR1 SGHTA and CDR2 FQGNSA. The germline V and J ends were trimmed by 4 bases and 8 bases, with 19 bases remaining between them. Written as DNA, the CDR3 is TGTGCCAGCAGCTCCCCGGGTCGTACCCGAACTACGCAGTATTTT. Translation: CASSSPGRTRTTQYF. Drawing the rest from reference TRBV7-2 and TRBJ2-3, the complete variable domain is GAGVSQSPSNKVTEKGKDVELRCDPISGHTALYWYRQSLGQGLEFLIYFQGNSAPDKSGLPSDRFSAERTGGSVSTLTIQRTQQEDSAVYLCASSSPGRTRTTQYFGPGTRLTVL.

This clone was seen just once. The genes are TRBV5-1 and TRBJ2-3, with D maybe TRBD2 (5 bases). V was clipped by 4 bases and J by 3 bases, with 21 bases between them. The CDR3 spans 17 residues. Germline V gene sequence: CDR1 SGHRS, CDR2 YFSETQ. The CDR3: CASSPQPGKGSTDTQYF. The CDR3 DNA follows: TGCGCCAGCAGCCCACAGCCGGGGAAAGGGTCAACAGATACGCAGTATTTT.

The chain uses TRBV18 and TRBJ1-6, with D maybe TRBD1 (5 bases). This CDR3 spans 14 amino acids. The ends were cut back, 5 bases at V and 6 bases at J, with 11 bases in the middle. Germline V gene sequence: CDR1 KGHSH, CDR2 LQKENI. The chain's CDR3 is CASSSPGSNSPLHF. The DNA for the CDR3 is TGTGCCAGCTCATCCCCAGGGTCTAATTCACCCCTCCACTTT.

CDR3 coding DNA: TGTGCCAGCTCTCCCCCCGGGTGGGAGACCCAGTACTTC. This codes for CASSPPGWETQYF. The chain carries TRBV6-5 and TRBJ2-5; D unresolved. From germline, CDR1 is MNHEY and CDR2 SVGAGI. V lost 8 bases and J 5 bases, leaving 15 bases between the germline ends. The CDR3 contains 13 residues.

The J gene is TRBJ1-6, the V gene TRBV7-8, with a weak D call TRBD1 (5 bases). This CDR3 spans 17 amino acids. Germline V gene sequence: CDR1 SGHVS, CDR2 FQNEAQ. V lost 4 bases, J lost 0 bases, and 13 bases lay in between. For the CDR3, the DNA is TGTGCCAGCAGCTACTCCTCCAGGGCCTCCTATAATTCACCCCTCCACTTT. Protein: CASSYSSRASYNSPLHF.